This T cell receptor (beta chain) was observed in a study of blood T cell repertoires in COVID-19. Overall study: Some COVID-19 samples were acute and others convalescent; all came from the United States, Italy and Spain.

Sequencing was performed with immunoSEQ multiplex PCR; in TCRdb, only in-frame clones are kept and a portion is missing. The sample lists 150,000 to 180,000 clones; 65% to 90% were seen once. The CDR3 totals 15 residues. In germline, CDR1 is SGDLS, CDR2 YYNGEE. Trimming removed 0 bases from V and 2 bases from J, with 11 bases in between. The sequence came from a woman in her sixties with COVID-19, enrolled during active disease. V usage is TRBV9 and J usage is TRBJ1-2, with TRBD1 as a possible D gene (5 bases). Sequencing used peripheral blood. This CDR3 is CASSVGSRENYGYTF. The CDR3 DNA reads TGTGCCAGCAGCGTAGGATCCAGGGAAAACTATGGCTACACCTTC.